One T cell receptor beta chain is described in this entry. Its specificity is unknown. The CDR3 runs to 15 residues. V was pared by 5 bases and J by 1 base, with 13 bases between. Germline loops: CDR1 SGHTA, CDR2 FQGTGA. These data belong to a study of T cells in Graves' hyperthyroidism and ophthalmopathy. The study, taken as a whole, reports: Appearing also in blood were most of the thyroid clonotypes expanded above 0.001.

Template material for amplifying TCR beta CDR3 regions consisted of RNA transcripts. A first-round RT-PCR of the TCR CDR3 used the HTBI primer set. TCRdb independently ran MiXCR on the multiplex PCR reads; one entry per CDR3 protein. The sample consists of 500,000 to 650,000 distinct CDR3 sequences, more than 14% of them appearing once. Lactation, pregnancy, other autoimmune disease or uncontrolled infection excluded patients. What was sequenced was blood. The sequence derives from a woman between 50 and 59 years old with Graves' ophthalmopathy. V is TRBV7-3 and J is TRBJ2-3, with TRBD2 as a possible D gene (6 bases). The CDR3 region is CASSRREMGTDTQYF. The DNA for the CDR3 is TGTGCCAGCAGCCGCCGGGAGATGGGCACAGATACGCAGTATTTT.